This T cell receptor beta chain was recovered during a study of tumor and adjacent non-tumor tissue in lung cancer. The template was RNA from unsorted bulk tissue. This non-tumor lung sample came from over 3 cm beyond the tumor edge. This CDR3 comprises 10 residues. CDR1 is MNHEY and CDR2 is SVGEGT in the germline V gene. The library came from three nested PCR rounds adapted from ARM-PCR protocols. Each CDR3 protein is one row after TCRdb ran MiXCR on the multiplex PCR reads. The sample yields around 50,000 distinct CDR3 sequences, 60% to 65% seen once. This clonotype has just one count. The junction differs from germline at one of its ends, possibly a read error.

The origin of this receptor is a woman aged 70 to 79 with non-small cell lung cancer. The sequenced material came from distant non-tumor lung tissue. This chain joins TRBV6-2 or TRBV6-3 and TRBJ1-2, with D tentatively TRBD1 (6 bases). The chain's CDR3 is CAGRDISYTF. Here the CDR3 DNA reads TGTGCCGGCAGGGACATTAGCTACACCTTC.